This TCR beta chain was retrieved from a study of blood T cell repertoires in COVID-19. Trimming shortened V by 0 bases and J by 4 bases, and 9 bases separated the two germline ends. Germline V gene data show CDR1 as SGHTA and CDR2 as FQGTGA. This CDR3 is 14 amino acids long. Sequenced by immunoSEQ multiplex PCR; TCRdb stores in-frame clones only, minus some. The repertoire holds about 440,000 clones, 90% seen once, with more than 0.55% in the top ten. This TCR came from a man between 18 and 35 years old who had recovered from COVID-19. This chain links TRBV7-3 with TRBJ1-1, with D uncertain. Specimen: PBMCs or T cells enriched from blood (not recorded which). CDR3 amino acids: CASSLTGWATEAFF. CDR3 sequence (DNA): TGTGCCAGCAGCTTAACTGGTTGGGCCACTGAAGCTTTCTTT.